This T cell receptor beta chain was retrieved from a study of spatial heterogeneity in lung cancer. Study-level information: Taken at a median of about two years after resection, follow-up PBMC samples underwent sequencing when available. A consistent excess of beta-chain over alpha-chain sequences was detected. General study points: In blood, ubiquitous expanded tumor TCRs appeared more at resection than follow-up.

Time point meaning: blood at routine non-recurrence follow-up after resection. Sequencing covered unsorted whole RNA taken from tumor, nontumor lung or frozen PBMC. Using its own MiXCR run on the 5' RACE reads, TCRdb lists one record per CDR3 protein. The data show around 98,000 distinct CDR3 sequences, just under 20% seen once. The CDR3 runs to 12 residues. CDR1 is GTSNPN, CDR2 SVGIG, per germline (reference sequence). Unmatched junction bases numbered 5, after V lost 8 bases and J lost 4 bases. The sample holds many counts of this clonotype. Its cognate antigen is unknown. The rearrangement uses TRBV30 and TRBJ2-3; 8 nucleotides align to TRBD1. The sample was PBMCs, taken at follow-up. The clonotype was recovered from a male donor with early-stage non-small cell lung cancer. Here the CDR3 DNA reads TGTGCCCGCTCAGGGGGCGCAGATACGCAGTATTTT. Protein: CARSGGADTQYF.